Reported below is one T cell receptor beta chain. The antigen remains unidentified. These data originate in a study of T cell responses to AZD1222 COVID-19 vaccine. Sequencing used immunoSEQ multiplex PCR; TCRdb keeps in-frame clones, though not all of them. The sample contains 100,000 to 150,000 clones, around 83% of which appear only once. Study conclusions and caveats: Spike regions recognized by vaccine-associated CD4 TCRs spanned the protein, led by 160-218 and 743-854. White British people made up most donors, females outnumbered males, and clonal diversity was possibly underestimated.

Combined were second doses at about 4 or about 12 weeks. The CDR3 runs 16 residues. Trimming removed 0 bases from V and 3 bases from J; junction bases left unmatched: 2. CDR1 and CDR2 from the germline V gene are KGHSH and LQKENI. The source material was peripheral blood, sampled 28 days after the second AZD1222 dose. The source is an adult who received the AZD1222 COVID-19 vaccine. The chain links TRBV18 to TRBJ1-6; 7 bases align to TRBD1. CDR3 in DNA: TGTGCCAGCTCACCACCGGGACAGCGCTATAATTCACCCCTCCACTTT. Its translation is CASSPPGQRYNSPLHF.